A selection of T cell receptor beta chains follows, all from one sample in a study of blood T cell repertoires in COVID-19. Using immunoSEQ multiplex PCR, the repertoire was profiled, and TCRdb retains in-frame clones only, with some absent. This table has 200,000 to 250,000 clones, roughly 80% appearing once. The material sequenced was PBMCs or T cells enriched from blood (not recorded which). The receptors shown here come from a man aged 55 to 70 who had recovered from COVID-19. The conserved cysteine and the conserved F or W are not part of the CDR3 here.

J gene | CDR3 length | V gene | CDR3 protein
TRBJ1-5 | 15 | TRBV2 | ASSSTILGTGNQPQH
TRBJ1-4 | 11 | TRBV5-6 | ASSLAGGEKLF
TRBJ2-2 | 15 | TRBV19 | ASSIEPGGAGTGELF
TRBJ2-2 | 13 | TRBV2 | ASSRDSANTGELF
TRBJ2-1 | 9 | TRBV2 | ASSDQVEQF
TRBJ2-7 | 11 | TRBV25-1 | ASSEAVAYEQY
TRBJ2-6 | 11 | TRBV2 | ASSDAGANVLT
TRBJ2-1 | 13 | TRBV5-5 | ASSLGSGENNEQF
TRBJ1-2 | 16 | TRBV11-2 | ASSLVAGQRTLWDGYT
TRBJ1-5 | 12 | TRBV7-8 | ASSPGVRDQPQH
TRBJ1-5 | 8 | TRBV20-1 | SAKDRVEH
TRBJ1-1 | 12 | TRBV3-1/TRBV3-2 | ASSNRQGPDEAF
TRBJ1-1 | 10 | TRBV2 | ASRQGATEAF
TRBJ1-2 | 13 | TRBV24-1 | ATSDPRTGGHGYT
TRBJ1-5 | 10 | TRBV5-8 | ASSYRDQPQH
TRBJ2-3 | 14 | TRBV19 | ASSMTSGPGEDTQY
TRBJ1-5 | 15 | TRBV4-2 | ASSQDQGATRAQPQH
TRBJ2-1 | 12 | TRBV19 | ASSPGTGGHEQF
TRBJ1-3 | 15 | TRBV7-9 | ASSPRTGFSSGNTIY
TRBJ2-5 | 16 | TRBV10-3 | AISPDRALRGGRETQY
TRBJ1-1 | 13 | TRBV13 | ASSLLPDGDTEAF
TRBJ2-5 | 12 | TRBV6-5 | ASTGDRPQETQY
TRBJ2-2 | 15 | TRBV2 | ASSEGATSINTGELF